This T cell receptor (beta chain) was recovered during a study of CD8+ T cells in alopecia areata. About the research overall: Treatment of the treated patients consisted of oral tofacitinib, 5 to 10 mg twice daily.

After isolation, RNA underwent reverse transcription to generate cDNA as the sequencing template. The method was immunoSEQ multiplex PCR; TCRdb's version includes in-frame clones alone and lacks a portion of them. Among about 76,000 clones, approximately 66% were seen once, and the ten largest hold around 24%. Points from the study as a whole: Under tofacitinib, numerous expanded lesional clonotypes remained detectable in scalp and blood. Among the top 100, expanded CD8+ clones, as well as scalp clonality, were significantly decreased by tofacitinib.

A remark on this clone: No antigen is known for it.

There are 17 residues in the CDR3. Germline lookup yields CDR1 MNHNS and CDR2 SASEGT. V shed 4 bases, J shed 2 bases, and the junction held 6 bases outside the gene matches. Described treatment: oral pan-JAK inhibitor, 5-10 mg twice daily. In alopecia areata patients, both lesional scalp punch biopsies and peripheral blood were collected. This TCR was recovered from a human donor with alopecia areata. The starting material was CD8+ T cells sorted from blood, obtained at week 24, from a patient treated with tofacitinib. This rearrangement joins TRBV6-1 to TRBJ2-2; TRBD2 matches at 11 bases. CDR3 bases: TGTGCCAGCAGTGCATGGCTAGCGGGGGGTAACACCGGGGAGCTGTTTTTT. Translation gives CASSAWLAGGNTGELFF.